One and the same sample provided the 5 T cell receptor beta chains below, sequenced in a study of cytomegalovirus exposure and HLA in healthy donors. 60 Vbeta and 13 Jbeta primers were used in PCR. Sequencing was performed with immunoSEQ multiplex PCR; in TCRdb, only in-frame clones are kept and a portion is missing. The sample lists 100,000 or so clones, approximately 82% seen once, with 8.2% in the top ten. Sequencing was done on a sample of PBMCs. The receptors were sampled from a man between 35 and 55 years old in good health and CMV-seropositive.

V usage is TRBV11-3 and J usage is TRBJ2-5, with unresolved D. Germline lookup yields CDR1 SGHNT and CDR2 YENEEA. This CDR3 has 13 residues. V gave up 4 bases and J gave up 5 bases, with 11 bases separating them. The CDR3 sequence is CASSSPTGETQYF. The DNA of the CDR3 is TGTGCCAGCAGCTCGCCGACCGGGGAGACCCAGTACTTC.

This chain connects TRBV7-8 to TRBJ2-1; the match to TRBD1 covers 7 bases. Germline V lookup: CDR1 SGHVS, CDR2 FQNEAQ. Germline trimming cut 2 bases from V and 6 bases from J; bases unmatched to any gene: 4. This CDR3 comprises 14 residues. The CDR3: CASSLLDRANEQFF. The DNA for the CDR3 is TGTGCCAGCAGCTTACTCGACAGGGCCAATGAGCAGTTCTTC.

This chain links TRBV2 with TRBJ1-2, with TRBD1 identical over 7 bases. CDR3 length equals 15 residues. With 5 bases clipped from V and 1 base from J, the junction kept 7 bases outside the gene matches. CDR1 and CDR2 (germline): SNHLY, FYNNEI. The CDR3 sequence: CASSPHGQVNYGYTF. CDR3 sequence (DNA): TGTGCCAGCAGTCCCCACGGACAGGTTAACTATGGCTACACCTTC.

The chain employs TRBV7-9 and TRBJ2-2; TRBD1 agrees at 10 bases. This CDR3 has 18 amino acids. Germline V lookup: CDR1 SEHNR, CDR2 FQNEAQ (reference sequence). Trimming took 4 bases from V and 6 from J; bases not matched to a gene: 14. The CDR3 sequence is CASSSTHSPGTGAGELFF. The DNA of the CDR3 is TGTGCCAGCAGCTCCACCCATAGTCCCGGGACAGGGGCCGGGGAGCTGTTTTTT.

This clone was counted between two and nine times. The chain recombines TRBV4-2 with TRBJ2-2, with TRBD1 matching over 8 bases. The ends lost 3 bases at V and 3 bases at J; junction bases unmatched: 0. There are 14 residues in the CDR3. The germline CDR1 and CDR2 sequences are LGHNA and YNFKEQ. The CDR3, as DNA: TGTGCCAGCAGCCAGACAGGGGACACCGGGGAGCTGTTTTTT. It translates to CASSQTGDTGELFF.